The T cell receptor (beta chain) described here comes from a study of human versus mouse CDR3 diversity and MHC coevolution. The V gene's germline CDR1 is SQVTM and CDR2 ANQGSEA. The CDR3 is 12 amino acids. V was cut by 7 bases and J by 0 bases, with 10 bases left in between. This table comes from immunoSEQ multiplex PCR, and its TCRdb copy is limited to in-frame clones, with some not included. This table holds 60,000 to 95,000 clones, about 90% found once. This sequence joins TRBV29-1 and TRBJ2-7; a weak D match, TRBD1 (6 bases). Material: naive CD4+ T cells from blood. Noted subset: CD45RO-negative CD62L-positive naive CD4 T cells. This receptor was identified in a person aged 25-75 years in good health. CDR3 bases: TGCAGCGCCCTACAGGGCTCCTACGAGCAGTACTTC. Its translation: CSALQGSYEQYF.